This entry lists 9 T cell receptor beta chains sequenced from one sample in a study of cytomegalovirus exposure and HLA in healthy donors. PCR used 60 Vbeta primers and 13 Jbeta primers. TCRdb's copy holds only in-frame clones and misses some; the assay was immunoSEQ multiplex PCR. The data contain 100,000 to 150,000 clones, around 80% of them singletons. The specimen was PBMCs. Receptor source: a woman in her forties or fifties in good health and CMV-seropositive.

Of note for this clone: The limits of the CDR3 on the DNA are not certain, so only TCRdb's listed CDR3 is given. The chain links TRBV27 to TRBJ1-2; TRBD1, the table's D call, lacks a check against the DNA. Germline V CDR1 and CDR2: MNHEY, SMNVEV (reference sequence). A total of 16 residues make up the CDR3, ends included. The CDR3 loop is CASSSSTGLANYGYTF.

This rearrangement joins TRBV11-1 to TRBJ2-7, with 8 bases aligning to TRBD1. The CDR3 is 13 amino acids. CDR1 and CDR2 (germline): SGHAT, FQDESV (reference sequence). J lost 3 bases, V lost 5 bases, and 3 bases had no gene match. For the CDR3, the DNA is TGTGCCAGCAGCCTTACAGGGGGCTACGAGCAGTACTTC. Protein: CASSLTGGYEQYF.

The V and J genes are TRBV5-4 and TRBJ2-3, with 9 bases fitting TRBD2. Trimming at V came to 0 bases and at J to 6 bases, leaving 5 bases not matched to a gene. The CDR3 is 15 amino acids. CDR1 is SGHNT and CDR2 is YYREEE in the germline V gene (reference sequence). CDR3 region: CASSLGAGGTDTQYF. DNA for the CDR3: TGTGCCAGCAGCTTGGGAGCGGGAGGAACTGATACGCAGTATTTT.

The V and J genes are TRBV6-4 and TRBJ1-5, with TRBD1 as a possible D gene (5 bases). The CDR3 is made up of 18 amino acids. V lost 8 bases to trimming and J lost 0 bases, with 23 bases between them. Germline V gives CDR1 MRHNA, CDR2 SNTAGT. In DNA, the CDR3 is TGTGCCAGCCGATGGGACTCCCACCCCTCTTATAGCAATCAGCCCCAGCATTTT. Protein sequence: CASRWDSHPSYSNQPQHF.

The rearrangement links TRBV4-2 to TRBJ1-2; TRBD1 might be the D (6 bases). Looked up from germline, CDR1 is LGHNA and CDR2 is YNFKEQ. The V end was cut by 4 bases, the J end by 3 bases, with 15 bases between. This CDR3 has 15 amino acids. The CDR3 loop reads CASSRGTGSHYGYTF. The CDR3 nucleotides read TGTGCCAGCAGCCGGGGAACAGGGAGCCACTATGGCTACACCTTC.

V gene TRBV6-4 combines with J gene TRBJ1-1; 8 nucleotides agree with TRBD1. Trimming cost V 4 bases and J 5 bases; bases outside gene matches: 3. CDR3 length equals 13 residues. CDR1 is MRHNA, CDR2 SNTAGT, per germline. CDR3 in amino acids: CASSVQGGTEAFF. The CDR3 DNA is TGTGCCAGCAGTGTACAGGGGGGGACTGAAGCTTTCTTT.

The chain has TRBV4-2 and TRBJ2-3, with 9 nucleotides matching TRBD1. The CDR3 is made up of 15 amino acids. V shed 0 bases and J 5 bases; nucleotides not matched to a gene: 3. The germline V gene encodes CDR1 LGHNA and CDR2 YNFKEQ. The CDR3 here is CASSQDWGQGDTQYF. DNA of the CDR3: TGTGCCAGCAGCCAAGATTGGGGACAGGGAGATACGCAGTATTTT.

The chain combines TRBV2 with TRBJ1-2, with TRBD1 matching over 11 bases. In germline, CDR1 is SNHLY, CDR2 FYNNEI. V lost 4 bases, J lost 4 bases, and 8 bases stayed unmatched. The CDR3 sequence is 16 residues long. The CDR3 coding sequence is TGTGCCAGCAGTGGTGGACAGGGGGCCGTTAGCTATGGCTACACCTTC. Encoded protein: CASSGGQGAVSYGYTF.

The rearrangement links TRBV10-3 to TRBJ1-5; D unclear. Germline CDR1 and CDR2: ENHRY and SYGVKD. This CDR3 region has 13 residues. V gave up 3 bases and J gave up 7 bases, with 10 bases separating them. CDR3 sequence reads: CAISDPDGQPQHF. The CDR3 DNA reads TGTGCCATCAGTGATCCCGACGGGCAGCCCCAGCATTTT.